The rows below give T cell receptor beta chains drawn from one sample of a study of patients and donors after allogeneic stem cell transplantation. TCRdb re-derived calls from the RT-PCR reads in MiXCR, one entry per CDR3 protein. The sample carries about 960,000 distinct CDR3 sequences, about 20% recorded once. Sequencing was performed on blood, either unsorted or a sorted T cell fraction (not recorded which). These receptors came from a human donor who was either an allogeneic HSCT recipient or a stem cell or donor lymphocyte infusion donor (not recorded which). It is not recorded whose cells these are; they may come from a transplant donor. CDR3s include the opening cysteine and the closing phenylalanine or tryptophan. A D gene is named only where the DNA matches it firmly. Only part of the rows carry a size: once, few, many, or a class if the clone is expanded.

>-|TRBJ1-1|TRBV7-2|TRBD1
CASSPHGQANTEAFF
TGTGCCAGCAGCCCCCACGGACAGGCGAACACTGAAGCTTTCTTT
>many|TRBJ2-7|TRBV12-3/TRBV12-4|-
CASSLVAGYEQYF
TGTGCCAGCAGTTTAGTGGCGGGATACGAGCAGTACTTC
>-|TRBJ2-3|TRBV7-9|-
CASSFPEMTRNLDTQYF
TGTGCCAGCAGCTTTCCGGAGATGACTAGAAATCTAGATACGCAGTATTTT
>-|TRBJ2-5|TRBV5-1|TRBD1
CASSFSQGAHQQTQYF
TGCGCCAGCAGCTTTTCACAGGGGGCTCATCAGCAGACCCAGTACTTC
>-|TRBJ1-1|TRBV12-3/TRBV12-4|-
CASRRKGPTEAFF
TGTGCCAGCAGACGAAAGGGTCCCACTGAAGCTTTCTTT
>few|TRBJ2-1|TRBV12-3/TRBV12-4|TRBD2
CASSFSGGAPNEQFF
TGTGCCAGCAGTTTTAGCGGGGGGGCCCCCAATGAGCAGTTCTTC
>-|TRBJ2-1|TRBV7-9|-
CASLFAGTGKDNEQFF
TGTGCCAGCCTATTCGCAGGGACGGGGAAAGACAATGAGCAGTTCTTC
>few|TRBJ2-7|TRBV12-3/TRBV12-4|-
CASSLRSSGSLPYEQYF
TGTGCCAGCAGTTTAAGGTCTTCAGGGTCTCTCCCCTACGAGCAGTACTTC
>-|TRBJ1-1|TRBV20-1|-
CSAREDGLSEAFF
TGCAGTGCTAGAGAGGATGGACTGAGTGAAGCTTTCTTT
>-|TRBJ2-1|TRBV15|TRBD2
CATSRILAGVSNEQFF
TGTGCCACCAGCAGAATACTAGCGGGAGTAAGTAATGAGCAGTTCTTC
>-|TRBJ2-3|TRBV15|-
CATSRPPSDTQYF
TGTGCCACCAGCAGACCACCCTCCGATACGCAGTATTTT
>-|TRBJ2-7|TRBV10-3|TRBD2
CAIMAGGPNEQYF
TGTGCCATCATGGCGGGAGGGCCCAACGAGCAGTACTTC
>few|TRBJ2-1|TRBV2|-
CASREPQSGAETNNEQFF
TGTGCCAGCAGAGAACCCCAGTCCGGGGCGGAAACTAACAATGAGCAGTTCTTC
>-|TRBJ2-7|TRBV29-1|-
CSVAGGAYEQYF
TGCAGCGTTGCTGGCGGAGCCTACGAGCAGTACTTC
>-|TRBJ2-3|TRBV6-2/TRBV6-3|TRBD1
CASLPRDRHTDTQYF
TGTGCCAGCTTACCCCGGGACAGACACACAGATACGCAGTATTTT
>-|TRBJ2-7|TRBV2|-
CASKFSASLHEQYF
TGTGCCAGCAAATTTTCGGCGTCTTTGCACGAGCAGTACTTC
>few|TRBJ1-6|TRBV6-2/TRBV6-3|TRBD1
CASSPNDRGYNSPLHF
TGTGCCAGCAGCCCAAACGACAGGGGGTATAATTCACCCCTCCACTTT
>-|TRBJ2-2|TRBV3-1|TRBD2
CASSQAGGPVGELFF
TGTGCCAGCAGCCAAGCGGGAGGCCCCGTCGGGGAGCTGTTTTTT
>-|TRBJ2-6|TRBV12-3/TRBV12-4|TRBD1
CASSPGQGLSGANVLTF
TGTGCCAGCAGTCCCGGACAGGGCCTCTCTGGGGCCAACGTCCTGACTTTC
>few|TRBJ2-2|TRBV10-3|TRBD2
CAISFTSGRAGELFF
TGTGCCATCAGCTTTACTAGCGGGAGAGCCGGGGAGCTGTTTTTT
>-|TRBJ1-1|TRBV20-1|-
CSAKVGSGEAFF
TGCAGTGCCAAAGTTGGTAGCGGAGAGGCTTTCTTT
>-|TRBJ2-3|TRBV2|TRBD2
CASRAASGGITDTQYF
TGTGCCAGCAGAGCGGCCAGCGGGGGGATTACAGATACGCAGTATTTT